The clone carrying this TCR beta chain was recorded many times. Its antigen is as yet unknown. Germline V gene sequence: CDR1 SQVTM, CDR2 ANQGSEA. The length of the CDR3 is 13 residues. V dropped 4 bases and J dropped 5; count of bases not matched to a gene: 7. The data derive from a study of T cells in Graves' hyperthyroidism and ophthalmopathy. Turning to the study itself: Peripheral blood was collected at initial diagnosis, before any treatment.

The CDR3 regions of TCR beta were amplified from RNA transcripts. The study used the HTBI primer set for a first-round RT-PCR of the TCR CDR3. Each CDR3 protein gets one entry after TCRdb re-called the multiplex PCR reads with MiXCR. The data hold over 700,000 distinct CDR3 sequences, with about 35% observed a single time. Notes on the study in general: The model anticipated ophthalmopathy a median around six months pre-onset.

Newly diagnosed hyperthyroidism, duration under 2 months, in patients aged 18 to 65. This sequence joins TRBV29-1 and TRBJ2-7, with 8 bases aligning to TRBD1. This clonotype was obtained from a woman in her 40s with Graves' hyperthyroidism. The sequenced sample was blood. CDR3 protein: CSVAGGGINEQYF. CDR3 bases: TGCAGCGTTGCAGGGGGCGGAATAAACGAGCAGTACTTC.